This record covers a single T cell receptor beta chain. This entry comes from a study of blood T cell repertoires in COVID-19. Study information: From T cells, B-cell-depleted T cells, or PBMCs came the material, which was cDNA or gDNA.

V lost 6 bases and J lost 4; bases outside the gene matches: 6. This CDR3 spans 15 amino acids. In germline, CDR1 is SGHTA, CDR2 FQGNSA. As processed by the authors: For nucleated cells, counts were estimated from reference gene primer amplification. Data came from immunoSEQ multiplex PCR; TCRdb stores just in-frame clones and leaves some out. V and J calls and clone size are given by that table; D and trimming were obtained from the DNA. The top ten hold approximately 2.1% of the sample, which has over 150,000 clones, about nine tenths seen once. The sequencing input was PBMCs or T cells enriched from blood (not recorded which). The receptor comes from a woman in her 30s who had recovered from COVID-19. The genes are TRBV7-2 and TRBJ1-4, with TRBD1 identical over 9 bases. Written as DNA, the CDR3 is TGTGCCAGCAGGGACAGGGGCACCCATAATGAAAAACTGTTTTTT. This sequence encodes CASRDRGTHNEKLFF.